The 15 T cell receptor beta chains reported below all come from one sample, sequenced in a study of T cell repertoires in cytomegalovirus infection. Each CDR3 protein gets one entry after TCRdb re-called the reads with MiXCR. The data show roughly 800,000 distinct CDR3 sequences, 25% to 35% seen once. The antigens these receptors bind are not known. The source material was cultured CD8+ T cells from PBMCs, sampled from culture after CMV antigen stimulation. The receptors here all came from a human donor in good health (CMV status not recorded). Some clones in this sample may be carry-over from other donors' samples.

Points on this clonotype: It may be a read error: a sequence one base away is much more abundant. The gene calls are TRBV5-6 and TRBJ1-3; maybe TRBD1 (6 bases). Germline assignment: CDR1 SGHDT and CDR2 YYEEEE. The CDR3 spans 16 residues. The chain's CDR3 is CASSWGASSSGTTIYF. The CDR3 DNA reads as TGTGCCAGCAGCTGGGGGGCGTCGAGCTCTGGAACCACCATATATTTT.

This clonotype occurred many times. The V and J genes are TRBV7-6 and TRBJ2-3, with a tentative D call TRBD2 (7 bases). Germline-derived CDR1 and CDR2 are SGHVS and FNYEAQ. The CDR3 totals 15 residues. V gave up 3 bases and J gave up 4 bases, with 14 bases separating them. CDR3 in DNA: TGTGCCAGCAGCTTGGGTGGGGGGGGGCCAGATACGCAGTATTTT. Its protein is CASSLGGGGPDTQYF.

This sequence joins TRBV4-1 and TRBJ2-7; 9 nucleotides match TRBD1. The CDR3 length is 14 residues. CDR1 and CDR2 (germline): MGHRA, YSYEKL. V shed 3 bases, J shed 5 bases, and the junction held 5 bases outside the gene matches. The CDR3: CASSQGTGSHEQYF. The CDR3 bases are TGCGCCAGCAGCCAGGGGACAGGGAGCCACGAGCAGTACTTC.

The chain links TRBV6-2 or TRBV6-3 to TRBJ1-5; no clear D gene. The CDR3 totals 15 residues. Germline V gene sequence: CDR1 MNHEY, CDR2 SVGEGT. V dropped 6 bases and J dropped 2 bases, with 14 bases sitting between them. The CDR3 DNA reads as TGTGCCAGCAGCCACAGAATTGGGGGCAATCAGCCCCAGCATTTT. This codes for CASSHRIGGNQPQHF.

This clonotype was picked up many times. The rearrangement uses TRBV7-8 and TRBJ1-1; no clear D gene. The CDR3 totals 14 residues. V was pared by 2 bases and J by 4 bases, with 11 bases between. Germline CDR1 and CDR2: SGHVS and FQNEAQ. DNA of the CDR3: TGTGCCAGCAGCTTAAAGGCCCGGGCCACTGAAGCTTTCTTT. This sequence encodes CASSLKARATEAFF.

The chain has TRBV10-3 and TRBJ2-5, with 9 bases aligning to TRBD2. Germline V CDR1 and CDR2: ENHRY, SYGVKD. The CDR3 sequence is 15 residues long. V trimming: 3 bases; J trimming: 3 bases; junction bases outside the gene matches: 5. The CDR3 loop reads CAISESVAGEETQYF. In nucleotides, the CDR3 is TGTGCCATCAGTGAATCAGTAGCGGGGGAAGAGACCCAGTACTTC.

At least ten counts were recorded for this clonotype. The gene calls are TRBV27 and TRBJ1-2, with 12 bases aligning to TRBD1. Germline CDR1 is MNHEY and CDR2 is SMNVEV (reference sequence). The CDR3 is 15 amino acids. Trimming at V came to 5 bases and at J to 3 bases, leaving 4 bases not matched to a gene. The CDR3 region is CASSPGTGGHYGYTF. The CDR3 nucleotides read TGTGCCAGCAGTCCGGGGACAGGGGGCCACTATGGCTACACCTTC.

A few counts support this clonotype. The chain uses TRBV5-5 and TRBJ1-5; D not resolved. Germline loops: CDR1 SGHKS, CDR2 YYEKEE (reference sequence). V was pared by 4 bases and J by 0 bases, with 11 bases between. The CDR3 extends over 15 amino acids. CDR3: CASSPRPYSNQPQHF. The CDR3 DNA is TGTGCCAGCAGCCCGCGGCCTTATAGCAATCAGCCCCAGCATTTT.

Here the CDR3 reads CASSLFPRLNTEAFF. CDR3 DNA: TGTGCCAGCAGCCTTTTCCCCAGACTGAACACTGAAGCTTTCTTT. The chain links TRBV7-3 to TRBJ1-1; D is ambiguous. This CDR3 is built from 15 residues. V lost 5 bases and J lost 0, with 13 bases in between. Looked up from germline, CDR1 is SGHTA and CDR2 is FQGTGA. The full variable domain, its missing parts supplied by reference TRBV7-3 and TRBJ1-1, is GAGVSQTPSNKVTEKGKYVELRCDPISGHTALYWYRQSLGQGPEFLIYFQGTGAADDSGLPNDRFFAVRPEGSVSTLKIQRTERGDSAVYLCASSLFPRLNTEAFFGQGTRLTVV.

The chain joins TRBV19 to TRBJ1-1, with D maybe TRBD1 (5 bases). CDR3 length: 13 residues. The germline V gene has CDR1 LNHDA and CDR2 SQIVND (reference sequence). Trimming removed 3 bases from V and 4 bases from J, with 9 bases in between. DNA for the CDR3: TGTGCCAGTAGTATGGGGCGCCTCACTGAAGCTTTCTTT. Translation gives CASSMGRLTEAFF.

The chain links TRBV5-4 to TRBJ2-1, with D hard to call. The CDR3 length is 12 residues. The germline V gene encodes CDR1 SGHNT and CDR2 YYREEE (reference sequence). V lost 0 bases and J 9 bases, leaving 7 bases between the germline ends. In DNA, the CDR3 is TGTGCCAGCAGCTTGGTACCGGGTGAGCAGTTCTTC. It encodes CASSLVPGEQFF.

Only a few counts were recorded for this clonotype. The CDR3 region has the DNA TGTGCCAGCAGTTTAGTACAGGGGGCACGGGCTTTCTTT. Its protein is CASSLVQGARAFF. V gene TRBV12-3 or TRBV12-4 combines with J gene TRBJ1-1, with 9 positions matching TRBD1. CDR3 length: 13 amino acids. The ends lost 1 base at V and 11 bases at J; junction bases unmatched: 5.

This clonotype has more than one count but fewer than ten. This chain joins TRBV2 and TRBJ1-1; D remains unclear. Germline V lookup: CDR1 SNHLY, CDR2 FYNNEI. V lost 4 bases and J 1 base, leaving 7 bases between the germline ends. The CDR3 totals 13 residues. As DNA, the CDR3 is TGTGCCAGCAGTGTAGATTGGAACACTGAAGCTTTCTTT. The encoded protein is CASSVDWNTEAFF.

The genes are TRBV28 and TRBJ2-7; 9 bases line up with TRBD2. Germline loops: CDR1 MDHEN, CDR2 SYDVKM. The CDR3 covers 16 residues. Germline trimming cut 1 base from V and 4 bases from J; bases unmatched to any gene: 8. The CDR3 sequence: CASSLFKRGVAYEQYV. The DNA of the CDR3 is TGTGCCAGCAGTTTATTCAAGCGGGGGGTCGCTTACGAGCAGTACGTC.

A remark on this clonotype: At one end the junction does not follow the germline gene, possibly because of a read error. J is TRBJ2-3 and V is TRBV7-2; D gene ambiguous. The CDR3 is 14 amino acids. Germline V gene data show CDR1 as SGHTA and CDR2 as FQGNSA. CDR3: CASGLGPSTDTQYF. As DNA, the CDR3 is TGTGCCAGCGGCTTAGGGCCGAGCACAGATACGCAGTATTTT.